This TCR beta chain emerged from a study of early T cells in non-severe SARS-CoV-2 infection (dated by TCRdb to the early 2020s). Background on the whole study: Bulk RNA from unsorted whole blood was used for TCR sequencing, so alpha and beta chains could not be paired. Results and caveats for the whole study, not just this receptor: VDJdb matching was skewed toward anti-spike CD8 responses, so virus-specific expansions were likely underestimated and private and CD4 specificities were missed.

In its sample, this clonotype was seen a few times. There is no known antigen for this receptor. Base qualities were left out, and no much larger clone turns up one base away. Spanning cysteine to phenylalanine, the CDR3 consists of 14 amino acids. The retained sequence is limited to the CDR3, 42 bases, with the frame set at the first base. Here V drops 6 bases and J drops 8 bases, and the junction holds 7 bases not matched to any gene. Library preparation employed 5' RACE. The run used a NextSeq 500. To correct for sequencing error and PCR bias, the TCR library protocol tagged individual cDNA molecules with unique molecular identifiers. TCR alpha and beta chains were both sequenced, and the abundances of alpha and beta sequences in each sample were closely correlated with each other. The published analysis was carried out like this. V gene, J gene and CDR3 annotation of TCR sequences was performed with Decombinator V4. Expanded TCRs were defined as changing significantly between any two time points under a Poisson model with p below 0.0001. TCR abundances were normalised to the total number of TCRs sequenced in each sample and reported as counts per million. MAIT TCRs were defined by TRAV1-2 paired with TRAJ12, TRAJ20 or TRAJ33, and iNKT TCRs by TRAV10 paired with TRAJ18. VDJdb, accessed on 1 November 2021, was searched for TCRs annotated for CMV, EBV and SARS-CoV-2, and TCRs annotated for more than one antigen were excluded. TCRdb trimmed public reads at Q25 via fastp, called clones via MiXCR and kept in-frame beta chains. Entries that share a CDR3 protein sequence are merged under the most common genes and DNA. These V and J calls are TCRdb output, not the study's own analysis. The sample table contains tens of thousands of distinct CDR3 sequences; only one count was recorded for roughly 9.7% of them. 12% of the sample is in the top ten clones.

This was a case-control study nested in a cohort of healthcare workers in London, UK, who had nasopharyngeal swab PCR tests and blood samples taken every week. Healthcare workers were enrolled in the week of the UK lockdown, from 23 to 31 March 2020, and were followed every week for up to roughly 15 weeks. The V and J genes are TRBV12-3 or TRBV12-4 and TRBJ2-1, with 10 central nucleotides matching TRBD1. The sequenced sample consisted of whole blood. The sequence was collected from an adult who was a healthcare worker with PCR-confirmed SARS-CoV-2 infection or an uninfected control (not recorded which). The nucleotide sequence reads as follows: TGTGCCAGCAGACAGACAGGGGGCTGGGATGAGCAGTTCTTC. Translated, it gives CASRQTGGWDEQFF.